The sequence of this TCR beta chain was determined in a study of T cell responses to AZD1222 COVID-19 vaccine. The data were produced by immunoSEQ multiplex PCR, yet TCRdb's version contains in-frame clones alone and is incomplete. The data hold some 170,000 clones, with just over 90% observed a single time. V lost 0 bases to trimming and J lost 7 bases, with 14 bases between them. Germline-derived CDR1 and CDR2 are SGHRS and YFSETQ. CDR3 size: 14 residues. The sample in question was peripheral blood, obtained on day 0 of AZD1222 vaccination. The rearrangement joins TRBV5-1 to TRBJ2-7; D remains unclear. The sequence came from an adult in good health. This CDR3 reads CASSLAAQKTEQYF. CDR3 DNA sequence: TGCGCCAGCAGCTTGGCCGCCCAAAAGACAGAGCAGTACTTC.